The clone carrying this TCR beta chain has ten or more counts. Its antigen remains unknown. The sample originates from a study of T cell repertoires in cytomegalovirus infection. Study details: An indication of both CMV infection and matching HLA type came from public TCR beta signatures.

Study-wide points: Pooled public TCR beta family frequency picked out CMV carriers with the relevant HLA. HLA-C-restricted CMV clonotypes gave the most frequent clonotype in two of eight donors.

Germline values: CDR1 SGHAT, CDR2 FQNNGV. The CDR3 has 14 amino acids. Trimming removed 6 bases from V and 1 base from J, with 13 bases in between. One entry per CDR3 protein, called by TCRdb with MiXCR from the reads. Of some 700,000 distinct CDR3 sequences in the sample, less than 40% are singletons; the top ten hold 2.5% to 3%. The chain is built from TRBV11-2 and TRBJ2-7; tentatively, D is TRBD1 (5 bases). Sequencing used PBMCs. This sequence originates from a human donor in good health (CMV status not recorded). Some clones in this sample may be carry-over from other donors' samples. CDR3 sequence reads: CASSLSQGSYEQYF. In DNA form, the CDR3 reads TGTGCCAGCAGTTTAAGCCAGGGTTCCTACGAGCAGTACTTC.